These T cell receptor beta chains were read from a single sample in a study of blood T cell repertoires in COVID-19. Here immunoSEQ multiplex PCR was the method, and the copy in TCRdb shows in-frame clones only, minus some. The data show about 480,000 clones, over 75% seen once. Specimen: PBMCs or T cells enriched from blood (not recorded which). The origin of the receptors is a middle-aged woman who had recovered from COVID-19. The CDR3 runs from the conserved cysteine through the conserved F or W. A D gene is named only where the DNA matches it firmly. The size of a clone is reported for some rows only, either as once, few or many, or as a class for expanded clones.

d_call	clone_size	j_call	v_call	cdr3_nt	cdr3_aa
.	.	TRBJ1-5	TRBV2	TGTGCCAGCAGTGGGACAGGCAATCAGCCCCAGCATTTT	CASSGTGNQPQHF
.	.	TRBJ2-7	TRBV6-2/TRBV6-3	TGTGCCAGCAGTTACTCGGAGGACGAGCAGTACTTC	CASSYSEDEQYF
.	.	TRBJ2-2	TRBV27	TGTGCCAGCAGTTTACGGGGGATCAACACCGGGGAGCTGTTTTTT	CASSLRGINTGELFF
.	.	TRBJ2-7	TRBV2	TGTGCCAGCATAAGGGGGTACGAGCAGTACTTC	CASIRGYEQYF
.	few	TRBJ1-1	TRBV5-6	TGTGCCAGCAGCTTGGTTAGGACAGTTATTTCTGAAGCTTTCTTT	CASSLVRTVISEAFF
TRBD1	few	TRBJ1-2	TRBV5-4	TGTGCCAGCAGCGTCTGGACAGGCCCCGGCGAGGGCTACACCTTC	CASSVWTGPGEGYTF
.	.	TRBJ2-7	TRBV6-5	TGTGCCAGCGGGGACGGGGGGCCTCGGAACGAGCAGTACTTC	CASGDGGPRNEQYF
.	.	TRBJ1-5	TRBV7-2	TGTGCCAGCAGCCAAGGGGGGGCGCGCAATCAGCCCCAGCATTTT	CASSQGGARNQPQHF
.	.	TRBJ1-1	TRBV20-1	TGCAGTGCTAGTAGTCAGGGAGGGACTGAAGCTTTCTTT	CSASSQGGTEAFF
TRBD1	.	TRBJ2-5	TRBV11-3	TGTGCCAGCAGCTTGGTAGGGACAGAACAAGAGACCCAGTACTTC	CASSLVGTEQETQYF
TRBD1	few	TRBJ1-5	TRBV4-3	TGCGCCAGCAGCTCTCGGACAGGGGAAGGTCAGCCCCAGCATTTT	CASSSRTGEGQPQHF
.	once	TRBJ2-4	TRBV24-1	TGTGCCACCAGTGATCCCGCGGGACCCCTAGCCAAAAACATTCAGTACTTC	CATSDPAGPLAKNIQYF
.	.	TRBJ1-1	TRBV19	TGTGCCAGTAGTACAGGGCGAGGGAACACTGAAGCTTTCTTT	CASSTGRGNTEAFF
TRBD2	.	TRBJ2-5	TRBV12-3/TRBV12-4	TGTGCCAGCAGTTTCGGGGGGAGAGAGACCCAGTACTTC	CASSFGGRETQYF
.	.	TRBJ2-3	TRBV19	TGTGCCAGTAGTAAGGCTAGCGACACAGATACGCAGTATTTT	CASSKASDTDTQYF
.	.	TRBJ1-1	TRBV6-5	TGTGCCAGCAGTTGGGCAGGGGCGAACACTGAAGCTTTCTTT	CASSWAGANTEAFF
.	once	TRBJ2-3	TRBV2	TGTGCCAGCAGTCGAGAGGGGAGGGATACGCAGTATTTT	CASSREGRDTQYF
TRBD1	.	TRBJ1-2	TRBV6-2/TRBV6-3	TGTGCCAGCAGTTACTCTACGGACAGGGGTGCCGACTATGGCTACACCTTC	CASSYSTDRGADYGYTF
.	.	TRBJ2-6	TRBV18	TGTGCCAGCTCACCCGGGGCGGGGGCCATAGTATCTGGGGCCAACGTCCTGACTTTC	CASSPGAGAIVSGANVLTF
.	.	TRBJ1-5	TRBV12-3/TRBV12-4	TGTGCCAGCAGTCCAGCGGGACGGCCCCAGCATTTT	CASSPAGRPQHF
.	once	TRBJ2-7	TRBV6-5	TGTGCCAGCAGCGTCCAGCTGGAGGGCCTCAACGAGCAGTACTTC	CASSVQLEGLNEQYF
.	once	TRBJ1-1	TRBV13	TGTGCCAGCAGCTTAGGCCTAAGAGGCACTGAAGCTTTCTTT	CASSLGLRGTEAFF
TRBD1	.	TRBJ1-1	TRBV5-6	TGTGCCAGCAGAGACAGGGGGGTAGAAGCTTTCTTT	CASRDRGVEAFF
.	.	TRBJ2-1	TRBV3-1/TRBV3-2	TGTGCCAGCAGCCAAGATCCCAGGGGTGGGGAGCAGTTCTTC	CASSQDPRGGEQFF
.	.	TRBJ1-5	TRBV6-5	TGTGCCAGCAGATACCACTGGTATAGCAATCAGCCCCAGCATTTT	CASRYHWYSNQPQHF
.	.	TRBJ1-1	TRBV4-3	TGCGCCAGCAGCGCATTGGGAGGAAAGAACACTGAAGCTTTCTTT	CASSALGGKNTEAFF
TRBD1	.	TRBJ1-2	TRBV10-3	TGTGCCATCAGTGAGTCCCAGACAGGGAACTATGGCTACACCTTC	CAISESQTGNYGYTF
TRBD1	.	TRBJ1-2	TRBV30	TGTGCCTGGATGATGTTGACAGGGGCAATCTATGGCTACACCTTC	CAWMMLTGAIYGYTF
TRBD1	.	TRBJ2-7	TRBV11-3	TGTGCCAGCAGCCCAACTAGGACAGGCTCCTACGAGCAGTACTTC	CASSPTRTGSYEQYF
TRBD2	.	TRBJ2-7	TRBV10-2	TGCGCCAGCAGTGAGTCGTCGGGACTAGCAACCTCCTACGAGCAGTACTTC	CASSESSGLATSYEQYF
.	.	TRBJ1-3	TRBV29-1	TGCAGCGGTCGGTTGAGTGGAAACACCATATATTTT	CSGRLSGNTIYF
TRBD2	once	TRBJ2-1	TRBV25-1	TGTGCCAGCAGTGACCCCACCGTGAGCGGGAGCGCCTACAATGAGCAGTTCTTC	CASSDPTVSGSAYNEQFF
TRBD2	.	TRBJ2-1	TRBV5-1	TGCGCCAGCAGCTCTTTCCTCACTAGCGGGATTGGGAATGAGCAGTTCTTC	CASSSFLTSGIGNEQFF
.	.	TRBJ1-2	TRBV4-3	TGCGCCAGCAGCCGGGAGGACACAGTATCCTATGGCTACACCTTC	CASSREDTVSYGYTF
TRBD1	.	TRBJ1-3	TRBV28	TGTGCCAGCAGTTTCCCCCGACAGGGCCCCCTACAAGACTCTGGAAACACCATATATTTT	CASSFPRQGPLQDSGNTIYF
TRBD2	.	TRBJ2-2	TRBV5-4	TGTGCCAGCAGCTTGCTAGCGGGAGGGACGGACACCGGGGAGCTGTTTTTT	CASSLLAGGTDTGELFF
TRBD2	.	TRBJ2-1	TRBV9	TGTGCCAGCAGCGTGAGATTAGCGGGAGACAATGAGCAGTTCTTC	CASSVRLAGDNEQFF
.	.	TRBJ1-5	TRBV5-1	TGCGCCAGCAGCTTGGACGGGGGGACTCAGCCCCAGCATTTT	CASSLDGGTQPQHF
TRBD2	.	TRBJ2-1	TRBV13	TGTGCCAGCAGCTTACCGGGAGGGCACTTATACAATGAGCAGTTCTTC	CASSLPGGHLYNEQFF
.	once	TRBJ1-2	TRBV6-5	TGTGCCAGCAGTTACCTGGACAGCTATGGCTACACCTTC	CASSYLDSYGYTF
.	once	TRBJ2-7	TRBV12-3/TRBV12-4	TGTGCCAGCAAAGGGGGCGAGCAGTACTTC	CASKGGEQYF